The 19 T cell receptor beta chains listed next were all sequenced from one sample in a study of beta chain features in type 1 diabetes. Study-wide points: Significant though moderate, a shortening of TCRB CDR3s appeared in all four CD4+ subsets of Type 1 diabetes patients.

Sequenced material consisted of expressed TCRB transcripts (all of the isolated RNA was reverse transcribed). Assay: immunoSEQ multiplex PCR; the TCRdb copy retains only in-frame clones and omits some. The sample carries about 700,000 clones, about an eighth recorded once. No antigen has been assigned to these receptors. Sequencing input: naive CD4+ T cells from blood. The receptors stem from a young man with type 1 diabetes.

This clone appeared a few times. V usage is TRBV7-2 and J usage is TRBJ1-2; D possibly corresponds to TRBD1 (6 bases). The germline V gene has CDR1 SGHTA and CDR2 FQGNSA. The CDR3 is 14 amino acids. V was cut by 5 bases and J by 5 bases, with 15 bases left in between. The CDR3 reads CASSPTGIGYGYTF. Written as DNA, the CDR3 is TGTGCCAGCAGCCCCACAGGGATTGGGTATGGCTACACCTTC. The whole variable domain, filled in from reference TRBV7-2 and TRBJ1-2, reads GAGVSQSPSNKVTEKGKDVELRCDPISGHTALYWYRQSLGQGLEFLIYFQGNSAPDKSGLPSDRFSAERTGGSVSTLTIQRTQQEDSAVYLCASSPTGIGYGYTFGSGTRLTVV.

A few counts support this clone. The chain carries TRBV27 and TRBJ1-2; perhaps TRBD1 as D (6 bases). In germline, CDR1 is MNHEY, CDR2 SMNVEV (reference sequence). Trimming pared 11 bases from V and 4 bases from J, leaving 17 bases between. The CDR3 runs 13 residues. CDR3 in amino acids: CASRDTLGYGYTF. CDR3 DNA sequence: TGTGCCTCCCGGGACACGCTTGGCTATGGCTACACCTTC.

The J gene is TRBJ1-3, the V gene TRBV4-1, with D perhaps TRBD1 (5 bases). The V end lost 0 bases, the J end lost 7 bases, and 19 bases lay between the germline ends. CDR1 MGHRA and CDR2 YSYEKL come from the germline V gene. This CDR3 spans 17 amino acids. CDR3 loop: CASSQDGLGGDGNTIYF. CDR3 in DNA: TGCGCCAGCAGCCAAGATGGACTTGGGGGAGACGGCAACACCATATATTTT.

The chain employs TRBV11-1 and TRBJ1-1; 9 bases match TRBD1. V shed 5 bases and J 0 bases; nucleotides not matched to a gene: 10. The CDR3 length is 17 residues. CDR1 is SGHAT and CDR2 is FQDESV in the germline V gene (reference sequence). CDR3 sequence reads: CASSLPSGTGMNTEAFF. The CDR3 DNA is TGTGCCAGCAGCCTCCCGTCAGGGACAGGGATGAACACTGAAGCTTTCTTT.

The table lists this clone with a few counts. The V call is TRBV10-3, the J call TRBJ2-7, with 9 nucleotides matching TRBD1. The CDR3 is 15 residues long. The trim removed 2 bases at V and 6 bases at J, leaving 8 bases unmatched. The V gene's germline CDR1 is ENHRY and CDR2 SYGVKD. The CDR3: CAISEPTGQGREQYF. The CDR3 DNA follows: TGTGCCATCAGTGAGCCTACGGGACAGGGCCGCGAGCAGTACTTC.

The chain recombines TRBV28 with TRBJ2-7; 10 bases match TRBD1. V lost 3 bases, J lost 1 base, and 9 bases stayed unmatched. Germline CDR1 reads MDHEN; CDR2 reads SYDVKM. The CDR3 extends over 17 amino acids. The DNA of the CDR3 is TGTGCCAGCAGTTTGCTTAGGACAGGGGGGAATTCCTACGAGCAGTACTTC. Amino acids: CASSLLRTGGNSYEQYF.

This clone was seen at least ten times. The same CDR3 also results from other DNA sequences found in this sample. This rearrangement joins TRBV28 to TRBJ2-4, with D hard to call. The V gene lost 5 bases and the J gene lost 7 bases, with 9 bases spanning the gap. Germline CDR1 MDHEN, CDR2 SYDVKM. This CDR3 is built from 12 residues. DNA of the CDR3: TGTGCCAGCAGTCTGGACGGGAACATTCAGTACTTC. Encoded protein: CASSLDGNIQYF.

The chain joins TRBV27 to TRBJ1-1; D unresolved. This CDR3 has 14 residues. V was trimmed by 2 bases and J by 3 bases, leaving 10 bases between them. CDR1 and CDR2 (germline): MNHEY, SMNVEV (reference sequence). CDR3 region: CASSLRVGYTEAFF. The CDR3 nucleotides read TGTGCCAGCAGTTTACGGGTCGGGTACACTGAAGCTTTCTTT.

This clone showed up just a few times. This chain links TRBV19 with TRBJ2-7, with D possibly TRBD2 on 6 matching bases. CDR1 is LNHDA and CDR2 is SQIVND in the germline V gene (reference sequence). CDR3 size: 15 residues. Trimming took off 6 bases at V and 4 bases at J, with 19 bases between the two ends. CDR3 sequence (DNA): TGTGCCAGTAGACGGACCGGGACTTCCTCGTACGAGCAGTACTTC. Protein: CASRRTGTSSYEQYF.

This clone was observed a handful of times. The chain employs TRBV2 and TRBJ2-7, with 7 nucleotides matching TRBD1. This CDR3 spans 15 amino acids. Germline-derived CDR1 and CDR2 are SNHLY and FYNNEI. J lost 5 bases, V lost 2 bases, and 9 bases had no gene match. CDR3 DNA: TGTGCCAGCAGTGAATTGGGGACAGAGGGGGACGAGCAGTACTTC. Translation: CASSELGTEGDEQYF.

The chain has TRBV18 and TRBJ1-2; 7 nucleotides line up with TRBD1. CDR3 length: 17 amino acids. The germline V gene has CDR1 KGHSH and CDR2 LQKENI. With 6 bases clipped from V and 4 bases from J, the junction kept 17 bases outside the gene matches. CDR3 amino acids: CASSPIGETGLSYGYTF. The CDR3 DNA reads TGTGCCAGCTCTCCGATTGGGGAGACAGGGCTATCCTATGGCTACACCTTC.

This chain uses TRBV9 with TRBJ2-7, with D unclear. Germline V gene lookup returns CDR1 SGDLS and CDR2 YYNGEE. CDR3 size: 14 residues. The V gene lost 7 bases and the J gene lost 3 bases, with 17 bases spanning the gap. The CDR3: CASPLHQSLYEQYF. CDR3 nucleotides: TGTGCCAGCCCCCTACACCAGAGCCTCTACGAGCAGTACTTC.

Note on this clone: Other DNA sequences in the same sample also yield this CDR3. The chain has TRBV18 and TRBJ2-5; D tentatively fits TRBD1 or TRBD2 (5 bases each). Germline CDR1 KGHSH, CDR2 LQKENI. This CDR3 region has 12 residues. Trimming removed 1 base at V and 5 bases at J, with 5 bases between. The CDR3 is CASSPRGETQYF. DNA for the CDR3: TGTGCCAGCTCACCACGGGGGGAGACCCAGTACTTC.

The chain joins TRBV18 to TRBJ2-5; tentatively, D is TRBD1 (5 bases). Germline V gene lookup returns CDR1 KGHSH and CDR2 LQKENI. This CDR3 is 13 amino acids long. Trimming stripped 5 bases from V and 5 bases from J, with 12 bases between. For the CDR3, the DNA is TGTGCCAGCTCAGTGGACATGCGGGAGACCCAGTACTTC. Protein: CASSVDMRETQYF.

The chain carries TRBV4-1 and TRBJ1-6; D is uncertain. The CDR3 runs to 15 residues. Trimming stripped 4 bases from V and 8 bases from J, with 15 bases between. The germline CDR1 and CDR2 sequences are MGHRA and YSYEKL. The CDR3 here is CASSPVGSSDSPLHF. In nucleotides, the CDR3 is TGCGCCAGCAGCCCCGTCGGTTCCTCGGATTCACCCCTCCACTTT.

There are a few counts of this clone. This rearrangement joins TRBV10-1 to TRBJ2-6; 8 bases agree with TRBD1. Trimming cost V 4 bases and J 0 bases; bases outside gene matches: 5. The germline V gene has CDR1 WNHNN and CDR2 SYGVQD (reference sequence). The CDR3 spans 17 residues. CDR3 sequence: CASSGGQALSGANVLTF. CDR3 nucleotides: TGCGCCAGCAGTGGGGGACAGGCGCTCTCTGGGGCCAACGTCCTGACTTTC.

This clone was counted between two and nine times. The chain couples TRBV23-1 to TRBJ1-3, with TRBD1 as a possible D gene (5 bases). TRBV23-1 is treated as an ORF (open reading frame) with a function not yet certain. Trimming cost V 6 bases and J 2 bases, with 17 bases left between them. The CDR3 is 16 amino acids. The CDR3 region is CASRDPNRNPGNTIYF. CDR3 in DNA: TGCGCCAGCAGGGACCCAAACAGGAATCCTGGAAACACCATATATTTT.

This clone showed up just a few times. The CDR3, as DNA: TGTGCCAGCAGCTTGTGGCAGTCCTCTGGGGCCAACGTCCTGACTTTC. Amino acid sequence: CASSLWQSSGANVLTF. The gene calls are TRBV5-6 and TRBJ2-6, with D uncertain. The germline CDR1 and CDR2 sequences are SGHDT and YYEEEE. The CDR3 is made up of 16 amino acids. V lost 1 base and J lost 0, with 8 bases in between.

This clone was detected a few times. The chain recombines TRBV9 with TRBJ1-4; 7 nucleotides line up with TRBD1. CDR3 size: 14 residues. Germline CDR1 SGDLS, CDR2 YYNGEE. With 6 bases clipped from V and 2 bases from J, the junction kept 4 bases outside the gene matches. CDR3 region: CASNRGSTNEKLFF. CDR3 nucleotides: TGTGCCAGCAACAGGGGTTCGACTAATGAAAAACTGTTTTTT.